This TCR beta chain originates from a study of OX40 agonist ivuxolimab in advanced cancers. The overall study: The patients' treatment was ivuxolimab, an agonistic anti-OX40 (CD134) antibody. Mean age around 64 years, range about 20 to 85; 82.7% male.

The method was immunoSEQ multiplex PCR; TCRdb's version includes in-frame clones alone and lacks a portion of them. The sample has approximately 90,000 clones, approximately 85% seen once. General study points: The average count of expanded clones was higher among CD8+ T cells than among CD4+.

About this clone: Antigen unknown.

This TCR derives from an adult with an advanced solid tumor such as melanoma, head and neck, liver or kidney cancer. Sequencing was performed on CD4+ or CD8+ T cells sorted from blood, taken in a trial of the OX40 agonist ivuxolimab.

CDR3 loop: CASSYLQGAYEQYF. CDR3 coding DNA: TGTGCCAGCAGTTACTTACAGGGGGCCTACGAGCAGTACTTC. The gene calls are TRBV6-5 and TRBJ2-7; TRBD1 aligns across 8 bases. The CDR3 spans 14 residues. V shed 1 base and J 2 bases; nucleotides not matched to a gene: 1. CDR1 is MNHEY and CDR2 is SVGAGI in the germline V gene.